These T cell receptor beta chains were read from a single sample in a study of shared clonotypes between healthy human individuals. Method: immunoSEQ multiplex PCR; TCRdb's copy keeps in-frame clones and lacks some. The sample lists about 1 million clones, approximately 70% seen once, with approximately 1.5% in the top ten. Sequencing was performed on memory CD4+ T cells sorted from blood. Receptors were obtained from a young man in good health. CDR3s include the opening cysteine and the closing phenylalanine or tryptophan. D genes are given only for firm matches. For some rows the clone size is stated as once, few or many, or as a class when expanded; others skip it.

CDR3 | DNA | D | J | V | size
CAWIPGVVNTEAFF | TGTGCCTGGATCCCAGGGGTTGTGAACACTGAAGCTTTCTTT | NA | TRBJ1-1 | TRBV30 | once
CASSNLRDRALGLNGYTF | TGTGCCAGCAGTAACCTCCGGGACAGGGCCCTAGGGCTTAATGGCTACACCTTC | TRBD1 | TRBJ1-2 | TRBV28 | few
CASLYGQGNYGYTF | TGTGCCAGCCTCTATGGACAGGGCAACTATGGCTACACCTTC | TRBD1 | TRBJ1-2 | TRBV6-6 | once
CASSRRGATGDTQYF | TGTGCCAGCAGTCGGCGGGGGGCCACCGGGGATACGCAGTATTTT | TRBD2 | TRBJ2-3 | TRBV27 | many
CASQREGGYTF | TGTGCCAGCCAAAGGGAGGGTGGCTACACCTTC | NA | TRBJ1-2 | TRBV5-6 | few
CASSFRGNSLIGNTIYF | TGTGCCAGCAGCTTCAGGGGAAATTCCCTCATTGGAAACACCATATATTTT | NA | TRBJ1-3 | TRBV5-6 | NA
CASSSRPTIFNGYTF | TGTGCCAGCAGTTCGAGGCCGACCATCTTCAATGGCTACACCTTC | NA | TRBJ1-2 | TRBV6-5 | NA
CASSQDSGTFNYGYTF | TGCGCCAGCAGCCAAGATTCCGGGACGTTCAACTATGGCTACACCTTC | NA | TRBJ1-2 | TRBV4-3 | NA
CASSFSKSGNTIYF | TGTGCCAGCAGTTTCTCCAAATCTGGAAACACCATATATTTT | NA | TRBJ1-3 | TRBV28 | NA
CASGDSYGYTF | TGTGCCAGCGGTGACAGCTATGGCTACACCTTC | NA | TRBJ1-2 | TRBV28 | few
CASSHRDGGEKLFF | TGTGCCAGCAGCCACAGGGATGGAGGAGAAAAACTGTTTTTT | NA | TRBJ1-4 | TRBV6-5 | few
CASSGGAGTASYEQYF | TGTGCCAGCAGTGGGGGGGCCGGGACAGCCTCCTACGAGCAGTACTTC | NA | TRBJ2-7 | TRBV6-1 | many
CASSVASGERNEQFF | TGTGCCAGCAGCGTAGCTAGCGGGGAACGCAATGAGCAGTTCTTC | TRBD2 | TRBJ2-1 | TRBV9 | NA
CASSQDRWGTGFNSPLHF | TGCGCCAGCAGCCAAGATCGGTGGGGGACAGGTTTTAATTCACCCCTCCACTTT | TRBD1 | TRBJ1-6 | TRBV4-3 | NA
CASSKNGGSYEQYF | TGTGCCAGCAGCAAGAATGGGGGATCCTACGAGCAGTACTTC | NA | TRBJ2-7 | TRBV7-6 | NA
CASSYSWGDEQYF | TGTGCCAGCAGTTACAGCTGGGGCGACGAGCAGTACTTC | NA | TRBJ2-7 | TRBV6-5 | NA
CASSLGLAGVGINEQFF | TGCGCCAGCAGCTTGGGACTAGCGGGAGTAGGAATCAATGAGCAGTTCTTC | TRBD2 | TRBJ2-1 | TRBV5-1 | NA
CASSLSGQPPDF | TGTGCCAGCAGCTTAAGTGGACAGCCCCCTGACTTC | NA | TRBJ1-2 | TRBV5-5 | NA
CASTEGQGVGELFF | TGTGCCAGTACCGAGGGACAGGGAGTCGGGGAGCTGTTTTTT | TRBD1 | TRBJ2-2 | TRBV7-8 | NA
CASSLVTGNNEKLFF | TGTGCCAGCAGTTTAGTCACAGGGAATAATGAAAAACTGTTTTTT | NA | TRBJ1-4 | TRBV28 | NA
CASSAGELFF | TGCGCCAGCAGTGCCGGGGAGCTGTTTTTT | NA | TRBJ2-2 | TRBV10-1 | once
CASSRTGWEKLFF | TGTGCCAGCAGCCGGACAGGGTGGGAAAAACTGTTTTTT | TRBD1 | TRBJ1-4 | TRBV5-5 | NA
CASSSGTSTYNEQFF | TGTGCCAGCAGTTCCGGGACTAGCACCTACAATGAGCAGTTCTTC | TRBD2 | TRBJ2-1 | TRBV6-5 | NA
CASTTRTSGSAYEQYF | TGTGCCAGCACTACGAGGACTAGCGGGAGCGCCTACGAGCAGTACTTC | TRBD2 | TRBJ2-7 | TRBV30 | few
CASSFRAGPTDTQYF | TGTGCCAGCAGCTTCCGAGCGGGCCCCACAGATACGCAGTATTTT | NA | TRBJ2-3 | TRBV7-2 | NA
CASSFWNTGELFF | TGTGCCAGCAGCTTTTGGAACACCGGGGAGCTGTTTTTT | NA | TRBJ2-2 | TRBV5-5 | few
CASSLAENLNTQYF | TGTGCCAGCAGCTTGGCCGAAAACCTTAATACGCAGTATTTT | NA | TRBJ2-3 | TRBV5-6 | NA
CASSSGGAENIQYF | TGCGCCAGCAGCAGCGGGGGGGCGGAAAACATTCAGTACTTC | TRBD2 | TRBJ2-4 | TRBV5-1 | NA
CASSVGSRVAGELFF | TGTGCCAGCAGCGTAGGGTCCAGGGTGGCCGGGGAGCTGTTTTTT | NA | TRBJ2-2 | TRBV9 | NA
CASNSGGPPYEQYF | TGTGCCAGCAACAGCGGGGGGCCCCCCTACGAGCAGTACTTC | TRBD2 | TRBJ2-7 | TRBV5-4 | NA
CASSNSGTGIGYTF | TGTGCCAGCAGTAACTCTGGGACAGGGATCGGCTACACCTTC | TRBD1 | TRBJ1-2 | TRBV6-5 | NA
CASSMAYEQYF | TGTGCCAGTAGTATGGCCTACGAGCAGTACTTC | NA | TRBJ2-7 | TRBV19 | few
CASCPDSSGTYNEQFF | TGCGCCAGCTGCCCTGATTCCAGCGGGACCTACAATGAGCAGTTCTTC | TRBD2 | TRBJ2-1 | TRBV5-1 | NA
CAISVEGRNTEAFF | TGTGCCATCAGTGTAGAGGGTAGGAACACTGAAGCTTTCTTT | NA | TRBJ1-1 | TRBV10-3 | NA
CASRQTGLENSPLHF | TGTGCCAGCAGACAGACAGGGTTGGAAAATTCACCCCTCCACTTT | TRBD1 | TRBJ1-6 | TRBV2 | once
CASSLGQNQPQHF | TGTGCCAGCAGCCTCGGGCAAAATCAGCCCCAGCATTTT | NA | TRBJ1-5 | TRBV7-9 | many
CASSVYDRAEELFF | TGTGCCAGCAGCGTTTATGACAGGGCCGAAGAACTGTTTTTT | TRBD1 | TRBJ1-4 | TRBV9 | NA
CASSPRPSSYNSPLHF | TGTGCCAGCAGCCCGAGACCTAGCTCCTATAATTCACCCCTCCACTTT | NA | TRBJ1-6 | TRBV7-2 | NA
CASSTGEGLVEQYF | TGTGCCAGCTCTACCGGCGAGGGGTTAGTCGAGCAGTACTTC | NA | TRBJ2-7 | TRBV18 | NA
CASSSKSQHEQYF | TGTGCCAGTAGCTCTAAGAGTCAACACGAGCAGTACTTC | NA | TRBJ2-7 | TRBV19 | NA
CASSARTSGLTDTQYF | TGTGCCAGTAGTGCCCGGACTAGCGGGCTCACAGATACGCAGTATTTT | TRBD2 | TRBJ2-3 | TRBV19 | NA
CASSFGVGGGETQYF | TGTGCCAGCAGCTTTGGCGTGGGAGGCGGGGAGACCCAGTACTTC | NA | TRBJ2-5 | TRBV7-8 | NA
CASSPKGGATETQYF | TGCGCCAGCAGCCCGAAGGGGGGGGCAACAGAGACCCAGTACTTC | NA | TRBJ2-5 | TRBV5-1 | NA
CASSSLRSGGDTQYF | TGCGCCAGCAGCTCCCTACGGTCGGGAGGAGATACGCAGTATTTT | TRBD2 | TRBJ2-3 | TRBV5-1 | many
CASQDPRTQPQHF | TGTGCCAGCCAAGATCCTAGGACTCAGCCCCAGCATTTT | NA | TRBJ1-5 | TRBV2 | NA
CASSEHHSYEQYF | TGTGCCAGCAGTGAGCACCACTCCTACGAGCAGTACTTC | NA | TRBJ2-7 | TRBV2 | NA
CSGCRGYGETQYF | TGCAGCGGCTGCAGGGGATATGGAGAGACCCAGTACTTC | NA | TRBJ2-5 | TRBV29-1 | NA
CASSTAGQGLGAGYTF | TGCGCCAGCAGCACGGCCGGACAGGGTTTAGGAGCTGGCTACACCTTC | TRBD1 | TRBJ1-2 | TRBV5-1 | once
CASSRTEGEKLFF | TGCGCCAGCAGCCGGACAGAGGGTGAAAAACTGTTTTTT | NA | TRBJ1-4 | TRBV5-1 | NA
CASSGSTGAEAFF | TGTGCCAGCAGTGGTTCCACCGGGGCAGAAGCTTTCTTT | NA | TRBJ1-1 | TRBV2 | NA
CASSQGQLVNEQFF | TGTGCCAGCAGCCAAGGACAGTTGGTCAATGAGCAGTTCTTC | NA | TRBJ2-1 | TRBV7-2 | NA
CASSFARGQGAVDTEAFF | TGTGCCAGCAGCTTTGCGAGGGGACAGGGGGCGGTGGACACTGAAGCTTTCTTT | TRBD1 | TRBJ1-1 | TRBV28 | NA
CASSHSDILNTEAFF | TGCGCCAGCAGCCATTCGGACATCCTGAACACTGAAGCTTTCTTT | NA | TRBJ1-1 | TRBV4-1 | NA
CASSQEEGVPYGYTF | TGCGCCAGCAGCCAAGAGGAAGGGGTTCCCTATGGCTACACCTTC | NA | TRBJ1-2 | TRBV4-1 | NA
CSVDGQGGGYTF | TGCAGCGTTGACGGACAGGGTGGGGGCTACACCTTC | TRBD1 | TRBJ1-2 | TRBV29-1 | NA